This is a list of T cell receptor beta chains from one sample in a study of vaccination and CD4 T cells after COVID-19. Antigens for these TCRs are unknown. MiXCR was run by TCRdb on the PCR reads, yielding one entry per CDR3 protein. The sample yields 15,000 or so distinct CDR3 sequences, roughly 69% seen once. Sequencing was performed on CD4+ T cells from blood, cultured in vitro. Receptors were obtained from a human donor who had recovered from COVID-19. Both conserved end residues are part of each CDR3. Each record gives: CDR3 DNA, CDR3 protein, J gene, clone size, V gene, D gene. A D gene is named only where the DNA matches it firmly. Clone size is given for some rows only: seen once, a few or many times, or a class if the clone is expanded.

cdr3_nt: TGCAGTGCCGCTGGACAGGGCTCCCCTGAAGCTTTCTTT
cdr3_aa: CSAAGQGSPEAFF
j_call: TRBJ1-1
clone_size: once
v_call: TRBV20-1
d_call: TRBD1

cdr3_nt: TGTGCCAGCAGCTCACGACAGTCTCCTGTCCCCTACGAGCAGTACTTC
cdr3_aa: CASSSRQSPVPYEQYF
j_call: TRBJ2-7
clone_size: once
v_call: TRBV11-2
d_call: .

cdr3_nt: TGCAGTGCGAAGACAGGGCTTGGCGCAGATACGCAGTATTTT
cdr3_aa: CSAKTGLGADTQYF
j_call: TRBJ2-3
clone_size: few
v_call: TRBV20-1
d_call: TRBD1

cdr3_nt: TGTGCCAGCAGCTGGACTACCGGCGCCGGCTACACCTTC
cdr3_aa: CASSWTTGAGYTF
j_call: TRBJ1-2
clone_size: .
v_call: TRBV12-3/TRBV12-4
d_call: .

cdr3_nt: TGTGCCACCAGTGATTTGCAACCTAGCGGGGGCTACAATGAGCAGTTCTTC
cdr3_aa: CATSDLQPSGGYNEQFF
j_call: TRBJ2-1
clone_size: once
v_call: TRBV24-1
d_call: TRBD2

cdr3_nt: TGCAGTGCCCCATCGATCCTCTACGAGCAGTACTTC
cdr3_aa: CSAPSILYEQYF
j_call: TRBJ2-7
clone_size: .
v_call: TRBV20-1
d_call: .

cdr3_nt: TGCGCCAGCAGCCAGCGGCAGTACACCGGGGAGCTGTTTTTT
cdr3_aa: CASSQRQYTGELFF
j_call: TRBJ2-2
clone_size: .
v_call: TRBV4-3
d_call: .

cdr3_nt: TGCCAAACTAGAGAGGGGGGCCCAGATACGCAGTATTTT
cdr3_aa: CQTREGGPDTQYF
j_call: TRBJ2-3
clone_size: .
v_call: TRBV6-1
d_call: .

cdr3_nt: TGTGCCAGCAGTGAGGACAGGTATAGCAATCAGCCCCAGCATTTT
cdr3_aa: CASSEDRYSNQPQHF
j_call: TRBJ1-5
clone_size: .
v_call: TRBV2
d_call: TRBD1

cdr3_nt: TGTGCCAGTAGCCTAGCTAATGAGCAGTTCTTC
cdr3_aa: CASSLANEQFF
j_call: TRBJ2-1
clone_size: .
v_call: TRBV19
d_call: .

cdr3_nt: TGTGCCAGCAGTACCACTACAATCTACACCTTC
cdr3_aa: CASSTTTIYTF
j_call: TRBJ1-2
clone_size: .
v_call: TRBV6-2/TRBV6-3
d_call: .

cdr3_nt: TGTGCCAGCAGCTTAGTAGCCTACCACGGACCGAACACTGAAGCTTTCTTT
cdr3_aa: CASSLVAYHGPNTEAFF
j_call: TRBJ1-1
clone_size: .
v_call: TRBV7-9
d_call: .

cdr3_nt: TGTGCCAGCAAGCGAGTCACAGCGAACACTGAAGCTTTCTTT
cdr3_aa: CASKRVTANTEAFF
j_call: TRBJ1-1
clone_size: .
v_call: TRBV12-3/TRBV12-4
d_call: .

cdr3_nt: TGTGCCAGCAGCCTCACCCAGGGTCGGGGGAACACCGGGGAGCTGTTTTTT
cdr3_aa: CASSLTQGRGNTGELFF
j_call: TRBJ2-2
clone_size: .
v_call: TRBV7-2
d_call: .

cdr3_nt: TGTGCCAGCAGCTTAGGGCAGGGGAATTCCGATACGCAGTATTTT
cdr3_aa: CASSLGQGNSDTQYF
j_call: TRBJ2-3
clone_size: .
v_call: TRBV7-8
d_call: .

cdr3_nt: TGTGCCACCCTGGGCCCCTCGGGACGTGTCACTGAAGCTTTCTTT
cdr3_aa: CATLGPSGRVTEAFF
j_call: TRBJ1-1
clone_size: .
v_call: TRBV7-9
d_call: .

cdr3_nt: TGTGCCAGCTCACCTAAAGGACAGGGGCTACCTGGGGCCAACGTCCTGACTTTC
cdr3_aa: CASSPKGQGLPGANVLTF
j_call: TRBJ2-6
clone_size: .
v_call: TRBV18
d_call: TRBD1

cdr3_nt: TGTGCCAGCAGTGACTACCGGGCCCCCGGAACCCAGTACTTC
cdr3_aa: CASSDYRAPGTQYF
j_call: TRBJ2-5
clone_size: .
v_call: TRBV25-1
d_call: .